Given below is one T cell receptor beta chain in context. This sample is drawn from a study of cytomegalovirus exposure and HLA in healthy donors. CDR1 and CDR2 from the germline V gene are SNHLY and FYNNEI. The CDR3 consists of 13 residues. Trimming removed 8 bases from V and 3 bases from J, with 13 bases in between. The study ran its PCR with 60 Vbeta and 13 Jbeta primers. Using immunoSEQ multiplex PCR, the repertoire was profiled, and TCRdb retains in-frame clones only, with some absent. Its clone listing holds 100,000 to 150,000 clones. The sequencing input was PBMCs. This receptor was identified in a man aged 25 to 40 in good health and CMV-seronegative. The chain links TRBV2 to TRBJ1-1; D is uncertain. The CDR3 DNA reads as TGTGCCAGCTTGATTCGCCAGGACACTGAAGCTTTCTTT. This codes for CASLIRQDTEAFF.